The 19 T cell receptor beta chains below come from one sample, sequenced in a study of PD-L1 blockade in urothelial cancer. Time point denoted: peripheral blood 6 weeks after treatment start. Data came from immunoSEQ multiplex PCR; TCRdb stores just in-frame clones and leaves some out. This sample has approximately 79,000 clones; approximately 90% occur once, and the top ten carry about 0.91%. This specimen was PBMCs, taken around atezolizumab (anti-PD-L1) treatment. Source of these receptors: a woman of 80 years or more with urothelial cancer.

This chain joins TRBV6-5 and TRBJ2-1; TRBD2 matches 7 bases. J gave up 7 bases and V 5 bases, and 11 bases lay outside the gene matches. CDR3 size: 15 residues. Per germline, CDR1 MNHEY and CDR2 SVGAGI. The CDR3 DNA reads TGTGCCAGCAGTCTTAGCGGGCAAAAGTGGAATGAGCAGTTCTTC. Its translation: CASSLSGQKWNEQFF.

J is TRBJ1-5 and V is TRBV5-1; D gene unclear. Per germline, CDR1 SGHRS and CDR2 YFSETQ. The length of the CDR3 is 14 residues. V shed 0 bases and J shed 2 bases, with 6 bases lying between them. CDR3 in DNA: TGCGCCAGCAGCTTGGGCCCGGGCAATCAGCCCCAGCATTTT. It specifies CASSLGPGNQPQHF. Combining the CDR3 with reference TRBV5-1 and TRBJ1-5 gives the whole variable domain KAGVTQTPRYLIKTRGQQVTLSCSPISGHRSVSWYQQTPGQGLQFLFEYFSETQRNKGNFPGRFSGRQFSNSRSEMNVSTLELGDSALYLCASSLGPGNQPQHFGDGTRLSIL.

The J gene is TRBJ2-1, the V gene TRBV11-1, with TRBD2 as a possible D gene (6 bases). V was clipped by 3 bases and J by 8 bases, with 17 bases between them. Germline V CDR1 and CDR2: SGHAT, FQDESV (reference sequence). The CDR3 runs 15 residues. The CDR3 reads CASSLDDHTGDEQFF. The DNA of the CDR3 is TGTGCCAGCAGCTTGGACGATCACACGGGGGATGAGCAGTTCTTC.

This chain joins TRBV6-6 and TRBJ2-3, with TRBD2 identical over 8 bases. This CDR3 is 15 amino acids long. J gave up 4 bases and V 0 bases, and 3 bases lay outside the gene matches. Germline assignment: CDR1 MNHNY and CDR2 SVGAGI (reference sequence). Written as DNA, the CDR3 is TGTGCCAGCAGTTACTCGAGCGGGAGCGCAGATACGCAGTATTTT. This encodes CASSYSSGSADTQYF.

The chain is built from TRBV5-5 and TRBJ2-2; 13 bases line up with TRBD2. Looked up from germline, CDR1 is SGHKS and CDR2 is YYEKEE (reference sequence). The CDR3 runs to 16 residues. V lost 0 bases, J lost 8 bases, and 4 bases stayed unmatched. CDR3 sequence reads: CASSLGGLAGVGELFF. The DNA of the CDR3 is TGTGCCAGCAGCTTGGGCGGACTAGCGGGAGTGGGGGAGCTGTTTTTT. Full variable domain (missing parts from reference TRBV5-5 and TRBJ2-2): DAGVTQSPTHLIKTRGQQVTLRCSPISGHKSVSWYQQVLGQGPQFIFQYYEKEERGRGNFPDRFSARQFPNYSSELNVNALLLGDSALYLCASSLGGLAGVGELFFGEGSRLTVL.

In this sample, this clone turned up a few times. The chain couples TRBV4-2 to TRBJ1-5; D perhaps matches TRBD1 (6 bases). Trimming stripped 0 bases from V and 9 bases from J, with 9 bases between. The CDR3 spans 13 residues. The germline gives CDR1 LGHNA, CDR2 YNFKEQ. CDR3 residues: CASSQEWGPPQHF. The CDR3 region has the DNA TGTGCCAGCAGCCAAGAGTGGGGGCCGCCCCAGCATTTT.

The V gene is TRBV9, the J gene TRBJ2-7; 9 bases match TRBD1. The junction had 9 bases not matched to a gene; V was cut back by 4 bases and J by 1 base. The CDR3 is 16 amino acids. The V gene's germline CDR1 is SGDLS and CDR2 YYNGEE. This CDR3 is CASSRGGTGLSYEQYF. DNA of the CDR3: TGTGCCAGCAGCCGCGGAGGGACAGGGCTATCCTACGAGCAGTACTTC.

This chain links TRBV7-2 with TRBJ2-1; TRBD2 aligns across 10 bases. The ends lost 3 bases at V and 6 bases at J; junction bases unmatched: 5. Germline V gene data show CDR1 as SGHTA and CDR2 as FQGNSA. The CDR3 is 15 residues long. CDR3 DNA: TGTGCCAGCAGCTTTTCGGGACTAGCGTCCAATGAGCAGTTCTTC. It specifies CASSFSGLASNEQFF.

The CDR3 nucleotides are TGTGCCAGCAGCTTAGATCGTGGAGGGCGCGAGACCCAGTACTTC. Translation gives CASSLDRGGRETQYF. The rearrangement uses TRBV11-2 and TRBJ2-5; TRBD2 is a possible D gene (6 bases). The length of the CDR3 is 15 residues. Trimming removed 0 bases from V and 5 bases from J, with 13 bases in between. Germline assignment: CDR1 SGHAT and CDR2 FQNNGV.

The genes are TRBV5-6 and TRBJ2-7, with D unresolved. V was cut by 1 base and J by 5 bases, with 4 bases left in between. This CDR3 has 11 residues. CDR1 is SGHDT and CDR2 is YYEEEE in the germline V gene. CDR3 nucleotides: TGTGCCAGCAGCTTGTCTGACGAGCAGTACTTC. Protein: CASSLSDEQYF.

This chain links TRBV5-1 with TRBJ2-1; 7 bases align to TRBD2. With V trimmed by 3 bases and J by 8 bases, 11 bases remained unmatched. The CDR3 spans 15 residues. Germline CDR1 reads SGHRS; CDR2 reads YFSETQ. The DNA for the CDR3 is TGCGCCAGCAGCTCCGCGGGAGCCCCGCGGGATGAGCAGTTCTTC. It specifies CASSSAGAPRDEQFF.

J is TRBJ1-1 and V is TRBV7-3; maybe TRBD1 (5 bases). From germline, CDR1 is SGHTA and CDR2 FQGTGA. The length of the CDR3 is 14 residues. V shed 5 bases and J shed 7 bases, with 17 bases lying between them. CDR3 amino acids: CASSTTNRGGEAFF. CDR3 DNA: TGTGCCAGCAGCACTACAAACCGCGGGGGTGAAGCTTTCTTT.

The chain links TRBV5-4 to TRBJ1-3, with D maybe TRBD1 (6 bases). Deletions cut 4 bases from V and 3 bases from J, with 14 bases between. The CDR3 length is 15 residues. CDR1 and CDR2 (germline): SGHNT, YYREEE (reference sequence). CDR3 nucleotide sequence: TGTGCCAGCAGCACACTCGGGACATTTGGAAACACCATATATTTT. Residues: CASSTLGTFGNTIYF.

V usage is TRBV10-3 and J usage is TRBJ1-2; TRBD1 aligns across 9 bases. Trimming removed 5 bases from V and 7 bases from J; junction bases left unmatched: 17. Germline CDR1 ENHRY, CDR2 SYGVKD. The CDR3 is 17 residues long. The CDR3 is CAISPAGGQGDRPGYTF. The CDR3 DNA follows: TGTGCCATCAGTCCCGCAGGGGGACAGGGTGATCGACCTGGCTACACCTTC.

Only a few counts were recorded for this clone. The V gene is TRBV18, the J gene TRBJ2-4; tentatively, D is TRBD1 (8 bases). CDR1 is KGHSH, CDR2 LQKENI, per germline. Trimming removed 0 bases at V and 4 bases at J, with 16 bases between. This CDR3 region has 17 residues. In DNA, the CDR3 is TGTGCCAGCTCACCACCGACAGGGGAGGGTTTGAAAAACATTCAGTACTTC. Protein sequence: CASSPPTGEGLKNIQYF. Together with reference TRBV18 and TRBJ2-4, the CDR3 gives the full variable domain: NAGVMQNPRHLVRRRGQEARLRCSPMKGHSHVYWYRQLPEEGLKFMVYLQKENIIDESGMPKERFSAEFPKEGPSILRIQQVVRGDSAAYFCASSPPTGEGLKNIQYFGAGTRLSVL.

This clone was observed once. The chain carries TRBV5-6 and TRBJ1-1; 9 bases map to TRBD1. The trim removed 0 bases at V and 5 bases at J, leaving 2 bases unmatched. CDR1 is SGHDT, CDR2 YYEEEE, per germline. There are 14 residues in the CDR3. This CDR3 reads CASSLVGQGTEAFF. Written as DNA, the CDR3 is TGTGCCAGCAGCTTGGTGGGACAGGGTACTGAAGCTTTCTTT.

This clone has a single count. For the CDR3, the DNA is TGTGCCAGCAGCCAAGGCCCAGGGGCCCACAATGAGCAGTTCTTC. Translating it yields CASSQGPGAHNEQFF. The chain recombines TRBV14 with TRBJ2-1; D may be TRBD1 (6 bases). With 1 base removed from V and 5 bases from J, the gap between germline ends came to 12 bases. The germline V gene has CDR1 SGHDN and CDR2 FVKESK. The CDR3 consists of 15 residues.

The chain carries TRBV2 and TRBJ1-1, with D maybe TRBD1 (5 bases). V was shortened by 8 bases and J by 3 bases, with 7 bases between the two germline ends. The CDR3 is 11 residues long. Germline V lookup: CDR1 SNHLY, CDR2 FYNNEI. CDR3 in DNA: TGTGCCAGCGGGGGGTACACTGAAGCTTTCTTT. Encoded protein: CASGGYTEAFF.

The chain recombines TRBV7-2 with TRBJ1-5, with D tentatively TRBD1 (6 bases). The V end lost 5 bases, the J end lost 6 bases, and 14 bases lay between the germline ends. The CDR3 sequence is 14 residues long. Germline CDR1 is SGHTA and CDR2 is FQGNSA. The CDR3 here is CASSPLGQFQPQHF. The CDR3 DNA reads as TGTGCCAGCAGCCCCCTAGGACAGTTTCAGCCCCAGCATTTT.